What follows is one T cell receptor beta chain and its context. Its antigen is not identified. The junction differs from germline at one of its ends, possibly a read error. This sample stems from a study of shared clonotypes between healthy human individuals. All donors qualified as healthy HIV-negative adults and had experienced no recent acute infections or vaccinations. Findings of the study overall: Depth of sequencing was expected to influence donor clonotype sharing. The sole specimen, blood, was sampled, and tissue repertoires likely differ. Estimated richness values were generally larger in naive subsets than in memory subsets.

Generated by immunoSEQ multiplex PCR, the TCRdb table keeps only in-frame clones and is missing some. The sample has about 1,500,000 clones, roughly 95% seen once; the top ten hold roughly 1.1%. The germline gives CDR1 MDHEN, CDR2 SYDVKM. The CDR3 consists of 12 residues. The J gene is TRBJ2-5, the V gene TRBV28; 10 bases line up with TRBD1. The specimen was naive CD4+ T cells sorted from blood. Subset meaning: CD45RA+ positively selected. The source is a man aged 30 to 39 in good health. CDR3 amino acids: CASSKDRGSKDF. The CDR3 region has the DNA TGTGCCAGCAGTAAGGACAGGGGGTCTAAAGACTTC.